A selection of T cell receptor beta chains follows, all from one sample in a study of PD-1 blockade in classical Hodgkin lymphoma. Here immunoSEQ multiplex PCR was the method, and the copy in TCRdb shows in-frame clones only, minus some. The sample lists more than 45,000 clones; about two thirds were seen once. The sequenced sample was peripheral blood mononuclear cells (PBMCs), obtained before the second cycle of nivolumab. All receptors come from a human donor with classical Hodgkin lymphoma. The CDR3 runs from the conserved cysteine through the conserved F or W. A D gene is named only where the DNA matches it firmly.

V gene: TRBV18; D gene: TRBD1; J gene: TRBJ2-2; CDR3 DNA: TGTGCCAGCTCACCTCGCGGACAGGGCAACACCGGGGAGCTGTTTTTT; CDR3 protein: CASSPRGQGNTGELFF
V gene: TRBV6-5; D gene: TRBD1; J gene: TRBJ1-3; CDR3 DNA: TGTGCCACCGCGGACAGGGTGGGAAACACCATATATTTT; CDR3 protein: CATADRVGNTIYF
V gene: TRBV6-6; D gene: NA; J gene: TRBJ2-4; CDR3 DNA: TGTGCCAGCAGTTACGAGGCGTCTAGGGGTTTGCACTTC; CDR3 protein: CASSYEASRGLHF
V gene: TRBV27; D gene: NA; J gene: TRBJ2-1; CDR3 DNA: TGTGCCAGCAGTTCCCGGACGGAGCAGTTCTTC; CDR3 protein: CASSSRTEQFF
V gene: TRBV28; D gene: TRBD2; J gene: TRBJ2-1; CDR3 DNA: TGTGCCAGCAGCCGCCCGACTAGCGGGACCTACAATGAGCAGTTCTTC; CDR3 protein: CASSRPTSGTYNEQFF
V gene: TRBV7-2; D gene: NA; J gene: TRBJ2-3; CDR3 DNA: TGTGCCAGCAGCCCGATGGGGGTCACAGATACGCAGTATTTT; CDR3 protein: CASSPMGVTDTQYF
V gene: TRBV6-6; D gene: NA; J gene: TRBJ2-7; CDR3 DNA: TGTGCCAGCAGTCCCCGACAAAGCTACGAGCAGTACTTC; CDR3 protein: CASSPRQSYEQYF
V gene: TRBV6-1; D gene: TRBD1; J gene: TRBJ1-1; CDR3 DNA: TGTGCCAGCTCCGACAGGGGAATTACTGAAGCTTTCTTT; CDR3 protein: CASSDRGITEAFF
V gene: TRBV30; D gene: TRBD2; J gene: TRBJ2-7; CDR3 DNA: TGTGCCTGGAGAGCTCTAGCGGTCTACGAGCAGTACTTC; CDR3 protein: CAWRALAVYEQYF
V gene: TRBV7-2; D gene: NA; J gene: TRBJ2-3; CDR3 DNA: TGTGCCAGCAGCTCCGGTCGTCGGCGGTGGAACACAGATACGCAGTATTTT; CDR3 protein: CASSSGRRRWNTDTQYF
V gene: TRBV6-1; D gene: NA; J gene: TRBJ2-1; CDR3 DNA: TGTGCCAGCAGTGAAGGCCTAGCAGTTTACAATGAGCAGTTCTTC; CDR3 protein: CASSEGLAVYNEQFF